This is a list of T cell receptor beta chains from one sample in a study of shared clonotypes between healthy human individuals. Repertoires were generated with immunoSEQ multiplex PCR, while TCRdb's copy carries only in-frame clones and drops some. The sample records about 980,000 clones, about three quarters being singletons. Source material: memory CD4+ T cells sorted from blood. The receptors shown here come from a man between 18 and 35 years old in good health. Both conserved end residues are part of each CDR3. Fields, in order: CDR3 protein, CDR3 DNA, J gene, V gene, D gene, clone size. A D gene is named only where the DNA matches it firmly. For some rows the clone size is stated as once, few or many, or as a class when expanded; others skip it.

CDR3 protein: CASGRGYNEQFF
CDR3 DNA: TGTGCCAGCGGAAGAGGGTACAATGAGCAGTTCTTC
J gene: TRBJ2-1
V gene: TRBV27
D gene: NA
clone size: NA

CDR3 protein: CASSQERKTQYF
CDR3 DNA: TGTGCCAGCAGCCAAGAAAGGAAGACCCAGTACTTC
J gene: TRBJ2-5
V gene: TRBV14
D gene: NA
clone size: few

CDR3 protein: CASSLRDDPYEEQYF
CDR3 DNA: TGTGCCAGCAGCTTGCGGGACGACCCTTACGAAGAGCAGTACTTC
J gene: TRBJ2-7
V gene: TRBV7-8
D gene: NA
clone size: NA

CDR3 protein: CASSPSLQETQYF
CDR3 DNA: TGTGCCAGCTCACCATCCCTTCAAGAGACCCAGTACTTC
J gene: TRBJ2-5
V gene: TRBV18
D gene: NA
clone size: NA

CDR3 protein: CASSLNRLAENTGELFF
CDR3 DNA: TGTGCCAGCAGCTTAAACCGACTAGCGGAGAACACCGGGGAGCTGTTTTTT
J gene: TRBJ2-2
V gene: TRBV7-2
D gene: TRBD2
clone size: few

CDR3 protein: CAGLNTAMIGNLNGYTF
CDR3 DNA: TGTGCTGGCCTCAATACAGCGATGATTGGCAACTTGAATGGCTACACCTTC
J gene: TRBJ1-2
V gene: TRBV7-7
D gene: NA
clone size: NA

CDR3 protein: CASSRPGVDTQYF
CDR3 DNA: TGTGCCAGCAGCCGCCCGGGGGTCGATACGCAGTATTTT
J gene: TRBJ2-3
V gene: TRBV5-4
D gene: NA
clone size: few

CDR3 protein: CASSWPGQGVTEAFF
CDR3 DNA: TGCGCCAGCAGCTGGCCGGGACAGGGGGTCACTGAAGCTTTCTTT
J gene: TRBJ1-1
V gene: TRBV7-2
D gene: TRBD1
clone size: once

CDR3 protein: CASSRLLRDSIEQYF
CDR3 DNA: TGTGCCAGCAGTCGACTTCTCCGGGACTCCATTGAGCAGTACTTC
J gene: TRBJ2-7
V gene: TRBV27
D gene: NA
clone size: NA

CDR3 protein: CAFTSGNTGELFF
CDR3 DNA: TGTGCCTTTACTAGCGGGAACACCGGGGAGCTGTTTTTT
J gene: TRBJ2-2
V gene: TRBV30
D gene: TRBD2
clone size: NA

CDR3 protein: CASSLAGGAWNEQFF
CDR3 DNA: TGTGCCAGCAGCTTGGCGGGCGGGGCTTGGAATGAGCAGTTCTTC
J gene: TRBJ2-1
V gene: TRBV7-9
D gene: NA
clone size: NA

CDR3 protein: CATLLGATATGELFF
CDR3 DNA: TGTGCCACCCTTCTGGGAGCCACCGCCACCGGGGAGCTGTTTTTT
J gene: TRBJ2-2
V gene: TRBV5-6
D gene: NA
clone size: few

CDR3 protein: CASSPEGRYTDTQYF
CDR3 DNA: TGTGCCAGCAGCCCCGAGGGGCGGTACACAGATACGCAGTATTTT
J gene: TRBJ2-3
V gene: TRBV7-2
D gene: NA
clone size: NA

CDR3 protein: CASGANYGYTF
CDR3 DNA: TGTGCCAGTGGGGCTAACTATGGCTACACCTTC
J gene: TRBJ1-2
V gene: TRBV19
D gene: NA
clone size: few

CDR3 protein: CASSPGQAFGYTF
CDR3 DNA: TGTGCCAGCAGCCCTGGACAGGCTTTTGGCTACACCTTC
J gene: TRBJ1-2
V gene: TRBV5-4
D gene: TRBD1
clone size: NA

CDR3 protein: CASTPGRGRGTDTQYF
CDR3 DNA: TGTGCCAGCACTCCGGGTAGGGGTAGGGGGACAGATACGCAGTATTTT
J gene: TRBJ2-3
V gene: TRBV7-2
D gene: NA
clone size: NA

CDR3 protein: CASSAAGSGNTIYF
CDR3 DNA: TGCGCCAGCAGTGCGGCAGGGTCAGGAAACACCATATATTTT
J gene: TRBJ1-3
V gene: TRBV5-1
D gene: NA
clone size: NA

CDR3 protein: CASSLGVADYNEQFF
CDR3 DNA: TGTGCCAGCAGCTTAGGCGTAGCGGACTACAATGAGCAGTTCTTC
J gene: TRBJ2-1
V gene: TRBV7-2
D gene: NA
clone size: NA

CDR3 protein: CAGSYSTGGAKNIQYF
CDR3 DNA: TGTGCCGGCAGTTACTCTACGGGAGGAGCCAAAAACATTCAGTACTTC
J gene: TRBJ2-4
V gene: TRBV6-6
D gene: TRBD2
clone size: NA

CDR3 protein: CASSGEKPQHF
CDR3 DNA: TGTGCCAGCAGTGGAGAGAAGCCCCAGCATTTT
J gene: TRBJ1-5
V gene: TRBV28
D gene: NA
clone size: many

CDR3 protein: CASSLNQGFYGYTF
CDR3 DNA: TGTGCCAGCAGCTTAAACCAGGGATTCTATGGCTACACCTTC
J gene: TRBJ1-2
V gene: TRBV7-2
D gene: NA
clone size: NA

CDR3 protein: CAISESGTPNTEAFF
CDR3 DNA: TGTGCCATCAGTGAGTCGGGAACTCCGAACACTGAAGCTTTCTTT
J gene: TRBJ1-1
V gene: TRBV10-3
D gene: NA
clone size: NA

CDR3 protein: CASSTGQGARGYTF
CDR3 DNA: TGTGCCAGCAGTACGGGACAGGGGGCGCGTGGCTACACCTTC
J gene: TRBJ1-2
V gene: TRBV2
D gene: TRBD1
clone size: NA

CDR3 protein: CASSSFGQGNEQFF
CDR3 DNA: TGTGCCAGCAGTTCGTTCGGACAGGGGAATGAGCAGTTCTTC
J gene: TRBJ2-1
V gene: TRBV28
D gene: TRBD1
clone size: NA

CDR3 protein: CATAVRWNEQFF
CDR3 DNA: TGTGCCACCGCGGTGCGGTGGAATGAGCAGTTCTTC
J gene: TRBJ2-1
V gene: TRBV10-3
D gene: NA
clone size: NA

CDR3 protein: CASSLQLAGGNEQFF
CDR3 DNA: TGTGCCAGCAGCTTGCAACTAGCGGGGGGTAATGAGCAGTTCTTC
J gene: TRBJ2-1
V gene: TRBV11-2
D gene: TRBD2
clone size: once

CDR3 protein: CAWSVRAYEQYF
CDR3 DNA: TGTGCCTGGAGTGTAAGAGCCTACGAGCAGTACTTC
J gene: TRBJ2-7
V gene: TRBV30
D gene: NA
clone size: NA

CDR3 protein: CASSLWVSTLEGYTF
CDR3 DNA: TGTGCCAGCAGTTTATGGGTCAGCACCCTGGAGGGCTACACCTTC
J gene: TRBJ1-2
V gene: TRBV28
D gene: NA
clone size: NA

CDR3 protein: CASSEELRTEAFF
CDR3 DNA: TGTGCCAGCAGTGAAGAGTTGAGGACTGAAGCTTTCTTT
J gene: TRBJ1-1
V gene: TRBV2
D gene: NA
clone size: NA

CDR3 protein: CASSLAGTIHTDTQYF
CDR3 DNA: TGTGCCAGCAGCTTGGCTGGGACTATCCACACAGATACGCAGTATTTT
J gene: TRBJ2-3
V gene: TRBV7-6
D gene: TRBD2
clone size: NA

CDR3 protein: CASGLAGTPHGGYGYTF
CDR3 DNA: TGTGCTAGTGGTTTGGCCGGGACACCACACGGGGGGTATGGCTACACCTTC
J gene: TRBJ1-2
V gene: TRBV12-5
D gene: NA
clone size: NA

CDR3 protein: CATSSGFYGYTF
CDR3 DNA: TGTGCCACCAGCAGCGGATTCTATGGCTACACCTTC
J gene: TRBJ1-2
V gene: TRBV15
D gene: NA
clone size: NA

CDR3 protein: CASSPPRLSTGELFF
CDR3 DNA: TGTGCCAGCTCCCCCCCTAGACTCTCCACCGGGGAGCTGTTTTTT
J gene: TRBJ2-2
V gene: TRBV18
D gene: NA
clone size: NA

CDR3 protein: CASSSFWTDTQYF
CDR3 DNA: TGTGCCAGCAGCTCGTTTTGGACAGATACGCAGTATTTT
J gene: TRBJ2-3
V gene: TRBV7-2
D gene: NA
clone size: NA

CDR3 protein: CASSQALAGGYNEQFF
CDR3 DNA: TGTGCCAGCAGCCAGGCCCTAGCGGGGGGGTACAATGAGCAGTTCTTC
J gene: TRBJ2-1
V gene: TRBV4-2
D gene: TRBD2
clone size: NA

CDR3 protein: CASSLGGAGANVLTF
CDR3 DNA: TGTGCCAGCAGCTTAGGAGGCGCTGGGGCCAACGTCCTGACTTTC
J gene: TRBJ2-6
V gene: TRBV7-9
D gene: NA
clone size: NA

CDR3 protein: CASRGYTDTQYF
CDR3 DNA: TGCGCCAGCAGGGGGTACACAGATACGCAGTATTTT
J gene: TRBJ2-3
V gene: TRBV5-1
D gene: NA
clone size: many

CDR3 protein: CASSLGRGLTEAFF
CDR3 DNA: TGTGCCAGCAGTTTAGGCAGGGGCCTGACTGAAGCTTTCTTT
J gene: TRBJ1-1
V gene: TRBV28
D gene: NA
clone size: NA

CDR3 protein: CASSASGESSYEQYF
CDR3 DNA: TGTGCCAGCTCCGCTAGCGGGGAAAGCTCCTACGAGCAGTACTTC
J gene: TRBJ2-7
V gene: TRBV27
D gene: TRBD2
clone size: NA

CDR3 protein: CASSEHPNQPQHF
CDR3 DNA: TGTGCCAGCAGTGAACACCCCAATCAGCCCCAGCATTTT
J gene: TRBJ1-5
V gene: TRBV6-1
D gene: NA
clone size: few

CDR3 protein: CASSQSGFWDGNEQFF
CDR3 DNA: TGTGCCAGCAGCCAGTCAGGTTTTTGGGATGGCAATGAGCAGTTCTTC
J gene: TRBJ2-1
V gene: TRBV5-4
D gene: NA
clone size: many

CDR3 protein: CASSGDIWEETQYF
CDR3 DNA: TGTGCCAGCAGTGGGGACATCTGGGAAGAGACCCAGTACTTC
J gene: TRBJ2-5
V gene: TRBV2
D gene: NA
clone size: NA

CDR3 protein: CASSPPSENTEAFF
CDR3 DNA: TGTGCCAGCTCACCACCGTCTGAGAACACTGAAGCTTTCTTT
J gene: TRBJ1-1
V gene: TRBV18
D gene: NA
clone size: many